This T cell receptor beta chain appears in the sequencing data of a study of T cells in Graves' hyperthyroidism and ophthalmopathy. For the study at large: Peripheral blood was collected at initial diagnosis, before any treatment.

CDR1 and CDR2 (germline): SGHRS, YFSETQ. The CDR3 has 14 amino acids. V trimming: 3 bases; J trimming: 4 bases; junction bases outside the gene matches: 5. Uncontrolled infections, other autoimmune diseases, pregnancy or lactation led to exclusion of patients. Thyroid ultrasound and orbital computed tomography, with clinical symptoms and serum thyroxine and TRAb, informed diagnoses. Amplification targeted TCR beta CDR3 regions from RNA transcripts. The HTBI primer set drove a first-round RT-PCR of the TCR CDR3. TCRdb reprocessed the multiplex PCR reads via MiXCR and lists one record per CDR3 protein. The sample lists approximately 380,000 distinct CDR3 sequences; over 12% were seen once.

The rearrangement joins TRBV5-1 to TRBJ2-7; 9 bases match TRBD1. Sequences were obtained from blood. The receptor comes from a man aged 50 to 59 with Graves' ophthalmopathy. CDR3 protein: CASSSGQGGYEQYF. In DNA form, the CDR3 reads TGCGCCAGCAGCTCGGGACAGGGCGGGTACGAGCAGTACTTC.